These T cell receptor beta chains were read from a single sample in a study of early T cells in non-severe SARS-CoV-2 infection. TCRdb re-called the 5' RACE reads through MiXCR, storing one row per CDR3 protein. In the table there are 55,000 to 65,000 distinct CDR3 sequences, roughly 15% of which are singletons. Sequences were derived from whole blood, sampled at baseline. Receptors were obtained from an adult who was a healthcare worker with PCR-confirmed SARS-CoV-2 infection or an uninfected control (not recorded which). Each CDR3 is given with its conserved first and last residue. D genes are given only for firm matches. Clone size is not always given. Where it is, it says once, few, many or a class for expanded clones.

>-|TRBJ1-5|TRBV12-3/TRBV12-4|-
CASSRGGRGVWNQPQHF
TGTGCCAGCAGTCGGGGCGGCCGAGGGGTATGGAATCAGCCCCAGCATTTT
>-|TRBJ1-6|TRBV18|-
CASSLSGVVNSPLHF
TGTGCCAGCTCACTATCAGGGGTAGTGAATTCACCCCTCCACTTT
>TRBD2|TRBJ2-7|TRBV7-6|few
CASSSSGRDSYEQYF
TGTGCCAGCAGCTCTAGCGGGAGAGACTCCTACGAGCAGTACTTC
>-|TRBJ1-1|TRBV27|-
CASSLQGSYTEAFF
TGTGCCAGCAGTTTACAGGGGTCGTACACTGAAGCTTTCTTT
>-|TRBJ1-6|TRBV21-1|-
CASSKDRSPLHF
TGTGCCAGCAGCAAAGATCGGTCACCCCTCCACTTT
>-|TRBJ2-2|TRBV5-1|many
CASSLSRSGTGELFF
TGCGCCAGCAGCCTCTCCCGGTCGGGCACCGGGGAGCTGTTTTTT
>-|TRBJ1-2|TRBV28|-
CASNAQGTDGYTF
TGTGCCAGCAACGCACAGGGTACGGATGGCTACACCTTC
>-|TRBJ1-5|TRBV5-4|-
CASSLDANQPQHF
TGTGCCAGCAGCTTGGATGCCAATCAGCCCCAGCATTTT
>-|TRBJ1-1|TRBV3-1|medium-sized
CASSLMNTEAFF
TGTGCCAGCAGCCTCATGAACACTGAAGCTTTCTTT
>TRBD1|TRBJ2-3|TRBV5-6|few
CASSPQGLTQYF
TGTGCCAGCAGCCCACAGGGGCTTACGCAGTATTTT
>-|TRBJ1-2|TRBV3-1|-
CASSQAVDGYTF
TGTGCCAGCAGCCAAGCTGTCGATGGCTACACCTTC
>-|TRBJ1-6|TRBV4-1|few
CASSQALGPNLTRLHF
TGCGCCAGCAGCCAAGCTTTGGGGCCCAACTTAACCCGGCTCCACTTT
>-|TRBJ2-7|TRBV2|-
CASSGLESSYEQYF
TGTGCCAGCAGCGGACTGGAGAGCTCCTACGAGCAGTACTTC
>TRBD2|TRBJ2-3|TRBV7-2|few
CASSLMGLGSDTQYF
TGTGCCAGCAGCTTAATGGGACTAGGGTCAGATACGCAGTATTTT
>-|TRBJ2-7|TRBV20-1|-
CSASRSSYEQYF
TGCAGTGCGAGTCGGAGCTCCTACGAGCAGTACTTC
>-|TRBJ2-3|TRBV7-3|many
CASSLNGINTDTQYF
TGTGCCAGCAGCTTAAACGGGATAAACACAGATACGCAGTATTTT
>-|TRBJ1-5|TRBV4-2|-
CASSQDWGIDNQPQHF
TGTGCCAGCAGCCAAGATTGGGGGATTGACAATCAGCCCCAGCATTTT
>-|TRBJ1-3|TRBV20-1|few
CSARDPGGDTIYF
TGCAGTGCTAGAGATCCCGGGGGGGACACCATATATTTT
>-|TRBJ2-3|TRBV7-8|-
CASSLGTRLSTDTQYF
TGTGCCAGCAGCTTAGGGACGCGTCTAAGCACAGATACGCAGTATTTT
>-|TRBJ1-5|TRBV19|-
CASSPAGGASPQPQHF
TGTGCCAGTAGTCCGGCGGGAGGGGCGAGTCCTCAGCCCCAGCATTTT
>-|TRBJ2-3|TRBV30|many
CAWGQGTDTQYF
TGTGCCTGGGGGCAGGGCACAGATACGCAGTATTTT
>-|TRBJ1-1|TRBV5-1|-
CASSLFGQTFEAFF
TGCGCCAGCAGCTTGTTCGGACAGACATTCGAAGCTTTCTTT
>-|TRBJ2-5|TRBV15|-
CATSRDRSETQYF
TGTGCCACCAGCAGAGACAGGTCGGAGACCCAGTACTTC
>TRBD2|TRBJ2-3|TRBV4-1|few
CTSSQEEASGGDTQYF
TGCACCAGCAGCCAAGAGGAGGCTAGCGGGGGGGATACGCAGTATTTT
>TRBD2|TRBJ2-7|TRBV29-1|many
CSVVPLAGGYEQYF
TGCAGCGTTGTCCCACTAGCGGGGGGCTACGAGCAGTACTTC
>-|TRBJ2-7|TRBV19|few
CASSRKSGTALYEQYF
TGTGCCAGTAGTAGGAAATCCGGGACTGCCCTCTACGAGCAGTACTTC
>-|TRBJ2-2|TRBV12-5|-
CASEGSNTGELFF
TGTGCTAGTGAGGGTTCGAACACCGGGGAGCTGTTTTTT
>TRBD1|TRBJ2-7|TRBV20-1|few
CSAILSGAQGVYEQYF
TGCAGTGCTATCCTGTCGGGGGCACAGGGGGTGTACGAGCAGTACTTC
>TRBD1|TRBJ1-5|TRBV7-8|many
CASSLAAQGGQPQHF
TGTGCCAGCAGCTTAGCGGCCCAGGGGGGTCAGCCCCAGCATTTT
>-|TRBJ2-3|TRBV19|many
CASSSARGTSTDTQYF
TGTGCCAGTAGTTCCGCGCGCGGGACTAGCACAGATACGCAGTATTTT
>-|TRBJ2-3|TRBV5-5|few
CASSPGRIRTDTQYF
TGTGCCAGCAGCCCCGGACGGATTCGCACAGATACGCAGTATTTT
>TRBD2|TRBJ2-3|TRBV2|many
CASSSGGSKDTQYF
TGTGCCAGCAGTTCGGGGGGGTCTAAAGATACGCAGTATTTT
>-|TRBJ1-6|TRBV30|-
CAWRKVGDTNSPLHF
TGTGCCTGGAGAAAAGTGGGGGACACGAATTCACCCCTCCACTTT
>-|TRBJ1-5|TRBV6-1|few
CASSETLSNQPQHF
TGTGCCAGCAGTGAAACTTTGAGCAATCAGCCCCAGCATTTT
>-|TRBJ2-1|TRBV4-1|few
CASSRSPQGYEQFF
TGCGCCAGCAGCCGCTCTCCTCAGGGGTATGAGCAGTTCTTC
>TRBD1|TRBJ1-3|TRBV28|-
CASSFGTGGSLSENTIYF
TGTGCCAGCAGTTTTGGGACAGGGGGATCTCTTTCTGAAAACACCATATATTTT
>TRBD2|TRBJ2-5|TRBV10-2|-
CASTERGKETQYF
TGCGCCAGCACTGAGCGGGGGAAAGAGACCCAGTACTTC
>-|TRBJ2-1|TRBV29-1|-
CSGRRATEQFF
TGCAGCGGCCGGAGGGCCACTGAGCAGTTCTTC
>-|TRBJ1-6|TRBV20-1|-
CSARDRRDHSPLHF
TGCAGTGCTAGAGATCGAAGAGATCATTCACCCCTCCACTTT
>-|TRBJ1-6|TRBV20-1|many
CSAREALMQGNSPLHF
TGCAGTGCTAGAGAAGCCTTGATGCAGGGCAATTCACCCCTCCACTTT
>TRBD1|TRBJ2-3|TRBV29-1|many
CSVEGGRGKDTQYF
TGCAGCGTTGAAGGTGGCAGGGGGAAAGATACGCAGTATTTT
>TRBD2|TRBJ2-1|TRBV5-1|-
CASSEGLAGVRGEQFF
TGCGCCAGCAGCGAGGGACTAGCGGGAGTCCGTGGTGAGCAGTTCTTC
>TRBD2|TRBJ2-3|TRBV20-1|many
CSASNPTSGTDTQYF
TGCAGTGCTAGCAATCCGACTAGCGGCACAGATACGCAGTATTTT
>TRBD1|TRBJ2-7|TRBV20-1|many
CSASHLVGTAGGQYF
TGCAGTGCTTCCCACCTCGTTGGGACAGCCGGAGGGCAGTACTTC
>TRBD2|TRBJ2-7|TRBV14|-
CASSQGVAGSSYEQYF
TGTGCCAGCAGCCAAGGGGTAGCGGGGAGCTCCTACGAGCAGTACTTC
>TRBD1|TRBJ1-1|TRBV5-1|few
CASSVTGDAEAFF
TGCGCCAGCAGCGTGACAGGGGACGCTGAAGCTTTCTTT
>-|TRBJ2-2|TRBV9|few
CASSHSGELFF
TGTGCCAGCAGCCATTCCGGGGAGCTGTTTTTT
>TRBD2|TRBJ2-2|TRBV7-6|once
CASRYSSGNTGELFF
TGTGCCAGCAGATATTCTAGCGGGAACACCGGGGAGCTGTTTTTT
>-|TRBJ2-5|TRBV5-1|few
CASKQGQQETQYF
TGCGCCAGCAAGCAGGGCCAACAAGAGACCCAGTACTTC
>TRBD1|TRBJ2-5|TRBV14|few
CASSQLRDSEPGETQYF
TGTGCCAGCAGCCAACTCCGGGACAGCGAACCGGGAGAGACCCAGTACTTC
>-|TRBJ2-7|TRBV20-1|many
CSASDPNSVEQYF
TGCAGTGCTTCGGACCCGAACTCGGTCGAGCAGTACTTC
>TRBD2|TRBJ2-7|TRBV20-1|few
CSATSLAGNSYEQYF
TGCAGTGCTACTTCCCTAGCGGGTAACTCCTACGAGCAGTACTTC
>TRBD1|TRBJ2-7|TRBV29-1|-
CSVEGTGAYEQYF
TGCAGCGTTGAAGGGACAGGGGCCTACGAGCAGTACTTC
>TRBD1|TRBJ2-1|TRBV24-1|many
CATQDRDDNEQFF
TGTGCCACCCAGGACAGGGATGATAATGAGCAGTTCTTC
>-|TRBJ2-2|TRBV4-2|-
CASSQEAGRAGELFF
TGTGCCAGCAGCCAAGAGGCGGGAAGGGCCGGGGAGCTGTTTTTT
>-|TRBJ1-1|TRBV6-6|-
CASRQGPRNTEAFF
TGTGCCAGCAGGCAGGGACCGAGAAACACTGAAGCTTTCTTT
>TRBD1|TRBJ2-7|TRBV5-6|-
CASSSTTQGGLREQYF
TGTGCCAGCAGCAGTACCACGCAAGGGGGCCTGCGTGAGCAGTACTTC
>TRBD1|TRBJ2-7|TRBV4-1|few
CASSTGAGGASYEQYF
TGCGCCAGCAGCACCGGGGCAGGGGGCGCGTCCTACGAGCAGTACTTC
>TRBD2|TRBJ2-3|TRBV4-2|-
CASSRELAGTNTQYF
TGTGCCAGCAGCCGCGAACTAGCGGGCACGAATACGCAGTATTTT
>-|TRBJ1-6|TRBV2|few
CASGGNSPLHF
TGTGCCAGCGGCGGAAATTCACCCCTCCACTTT